This note documents a single T cell receptor beta chain sequence. These data come from a study of blood T cell repertoires in COVID-19. The CDR3 is made up of 15 amino acids. Germline loops: CDR1 SGHDT, CDR2 YYEEEE. The ends were cut back, 0 bases at V and 3 bases at J, with 12 bases in the middle. Libraries were prepared by immunoSEQ multiplex PCR; TCRdb keeps only in-frame clonotypes and omits some of them. The table lists 250,000 to 350,000 clones, 88% of them singletons, with roughly 6.9% in the top ten. This sequence was found in a woman younger than 45 who had recovered from COVID-19. Sequenced input: peripheral blood. The chain couples TRBV5-6 to TRBJ1-1; the D gene is possibly TRBD1 (5 bases). The CDR3 here is CASSLDPTGHTEAFF. The CDR3 nucleotides are TGTGCCAGCAGCTTGGATCCCACAGGTCACACTGAAGCTTTCTTT.